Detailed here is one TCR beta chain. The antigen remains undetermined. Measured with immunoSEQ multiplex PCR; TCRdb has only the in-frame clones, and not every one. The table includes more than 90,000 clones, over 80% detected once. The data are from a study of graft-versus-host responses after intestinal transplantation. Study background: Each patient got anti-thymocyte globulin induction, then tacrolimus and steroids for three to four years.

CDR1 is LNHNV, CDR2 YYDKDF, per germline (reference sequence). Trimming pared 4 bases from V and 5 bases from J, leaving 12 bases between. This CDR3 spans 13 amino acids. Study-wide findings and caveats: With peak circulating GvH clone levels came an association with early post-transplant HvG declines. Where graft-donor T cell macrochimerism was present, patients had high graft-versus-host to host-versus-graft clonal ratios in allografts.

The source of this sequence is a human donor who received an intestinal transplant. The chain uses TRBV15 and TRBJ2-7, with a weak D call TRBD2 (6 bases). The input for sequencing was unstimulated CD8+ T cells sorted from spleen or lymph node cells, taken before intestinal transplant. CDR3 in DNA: TGTGCCACCAGCACTTCTCGGAGGGACGAGCAGTACTTC. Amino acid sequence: CATSTSRRDEQYF.